The T cell receptor beta chain described here comes from a study of low-dose radiotherapy and immunotherapy resistance in tumors. Regarding time point: after trial treatment. Indicated treatment: LDRT plus nivolumab, ipilimumab, low-dose cyclophosphamide and aspirin (RACIN trial). This clonotype was detected many times. CDR3 length: 13 residues. Germline V lookup: CDR1 MNHEY, CDR2 SVGEGT. Deletions cut 8 bases from V and 7 bases from J, with 17 bases between. With a constant-region primer and a V-primer adapter, TCRs were subjected to about 20 PCR cycles of amplification. TCRdb independently ran MiXCR on the reads; one entry per CDR3 protein. The repertoire has approximately 52,000 distinct CDR3 sequences, 33% of them found once; the top ten carry roughly 8.2%.

The sequence was collected from a male donor with rectosigmoid adenocarcinoma. The material sequenced was PBMCs, taken after low-dose radiotherapy plus immunotherapy. This sequence joins TRBV6-2 or TRBV6-3 and TRBJ2-5; D possibly matches TRBD1 or TRBD2 (6 bases each). CDR3: CASLYREAGTQYF. The CDR3 nucleotides are TGTGCCAGCCTATACAGGGAGGCGGGGACCCAGTACTTC.